Below are 27 T cell receptor beta chains sequenced from a single sample in a study of OX40 agonist ivuxolimab in advanced cancers. Library preparation used the immunoSEQ multiplex PCR assay. TCRdb took this table from immuneACCESS and kept in-frame rearrangements with V and J called. Such tables lack part of the clones; where checked against another copy, unresolved V genes explain under half of the gap, and the rest is unexplained. The sample yields approximately 46,000 clones; around 80% were counted once. The top ten constitute around 4.2% of the sample. This specimen was CD4+ or CD8+ T cells sorted from blood, taken in a trial of the OX40 agonist ivuxolimab. All receptors come from an adult with an advanced solid tumor such as melanoma, head and neck, liver or kidney cancer.

This CDR3 reads CASSFPGQGYNTEAFF. CDR3 sequence (DNA): TGTGCCAGCAGCTTCCCTGGACAGGGCTATAACACTGAAGCTTTCTTT. The chain couples TRBV5-4 to TRBJ1-1; 8 bases line up with TRBD1. V lost 2 bases, J lost 2 bases, and 8 bases stayed unmatched. Germline assignment: CDR1 SGHNT and CDR2 YYREEE (reference sequence). The CDR3 covers 16 residues.

The chain carries TRBV18 and TRBJ1-5; no definite D call. Germline lookup yields CDR1 KGHSH and CDR2 LQKENI. The CDR3 has 15 amino acids. V lost 2 bases to trimming and J lost 3 bases, with 11 bases between them. CDR3 region: CASSPKRGNNQPQHF. The CDR3 DNA reads as TGTGCCAGCTCACCAAAGCGGGGAAACAATCAGCCCCAGCATTTT.

The chain is built from TRBV7-2 and TRBJ2-1; tentatively, D is TRBD1 or TRBD2 (5 bases each). Between the trimmed V and J ends, which lost 8 bases and 6 bases, there was a span of 14 bases. The germline V gene encodes CDR1 SGHTA and CDR2 FQGNSA. The CDR3 is 13 amino acids. The CDR3: CASVWDQPNEQFF. The DNA for the CDR3 is TGTGCCAGCGTTTGGGACCAACCCAATGAGCAGTTCTTC.

The chain joins TRBV19 to TRBJ2-5; no clear D gene. The J call may not be correct, given that the DNA end is closer to TRBJ2-7. Germline V CDR1 and CDR2: LNHDA, SQIVND (reference sequence). There are 13 residues in the CDR3. This CDR3 reads CASSKGSFYEQYF. DNA of the CDR3: TGTGCCAGTAGTAAGGGCAGCTTCTACGAGCAGTACTTC.

The chain has TRBV11-3 and TRBJ2-2, with D unresolved. Trimming shortened V by 5 bases and J by 7 bases, and 11 bases separated the two germline ends. Germline lookup yields CDR1 SGHNT and CDR2 YENEEA. The CDR3 has 13 amino acids. In DNA, the CDR3 is TGTGCCAGCAGCCCCCCGGGTGGCGGGGAGCTGTTTTTT. Translating it yields CASSPPGGGELFF.

The chain joins TRBV2 to TRBJ1-4; TRBD1 might be the D (5 bases). Germline-derived CDR1 and CDR2 are SNHLY and FYNNEI. The CDR3 is made up of 17 amino acids. The V end was cut by 6 bases, the J end by 5 bases, with 22 bases between. The CDR3 is CASSRVYPGAGNEKLFF. The CDR3 DNA sequence: TGTGCCAGCAGCCGCGTTTACCCTGGGGCAGGGAATGAAAAACTGTTTTTT.

V is TRBV10-3 and J is TRBJ2-5; D uncertain. The V end was cut by 10 bases, the J end by 2 bases, with 17 bases between. The CDR3 consists of 14 residues. Germline V gives CDR1 ENHRY, CDR2 SYGVKD. The CDR3 DNA reads TGTGCCACCCAGACGCAAGCCATACAAGAGACCCAGTACTTC. Translation: CATQTQAIQETQYF.

The chain joins TRBV7-3 to TRBJ2-1, with 9 bases aligning to TRBD2. Germline V gives CDR1 SGHTA, CDR2 FQGTGA. The CDR3 totals 15 residues. With 5 bases clipped from V and 7 bases from J, the junction kept 9 bases outside the gene matches. CDR3 in amino acids: CASSRSGTSSNEQFF. The CDR3 coding sequence is TGTGCCAGCAGCCGATCCGGGACTAGCAGTAATGAGCAGTTCTTC.

The count of this clone is one. V and J are TRBV5-1 and TRBJ2-7; weak D call: TRBD1 (6 bases). Germline assignment: CDR1 SGHRS and CDR2 YFSETQ. The CDR3 loop spans 14 amino acids. The ends were cut back, 5 bases at V and 5 bases at J, with 17 bases in the middle. The CDR3: CASRQGGRVDEQYF. CDR3 nucleotide sequence: TGCGCCAGCAGACAGGGCGGTCGGGTTGACGAGCAGTACTTC.

The chain has TRBV21-1 and TRBJ1-2; the table's TRBD1 call for D was not verified on the DNA. TRBV21-1 is a recognized pseudogene. The CDR3 sequence is 14 residues long. CDR3 nucleotide sequence: TGTGCCAGCAGCGGCCACGGACAGGACTGGGGCTACACCTTC. Its translation: CASSGHGQDWGYTF.

This clone is labeled as medium-sized. The chain couples TRBV28 to TRBJ2-7, with 10 bases aligning to TRBD1. Germline values: CDR1 MDHEN, CDR2 SYDVKM. Trimming took 4 bases from V and 4 from J; bases not matched to a gene: 1. The CDR3 runs to 13 residues. This CDR3 is CASSSGQGYEQYF. CDR3 in DNA: TGTGCCAGCAGTTCGGGACAGGGGTACGAGCAGTACTTC.

This clone was counted between two and nine times. CDR3 protein: CSSSGSGSDEQFF. CDR3 nucleotide sequence: TGCAGCTCGAGTGGTAGCGGGAGTGATGAGCAGTTCTTC. The rearrangement joins TRBV29-1 to TRBJ2-1; TRBD2 matches at 9 bases. V dropped 8 bases and J dropped 8; count of bases not matched to a gene: 10. Germline lookup yields CDR1 SQVTM and CDR2 ANQGSEA. The CDR3 contains 13 residues.

This rearrangement joins TRBV7-7 to TRBJ2-5; tentative D call: TRBD2 (7 bases). The germline V gene has CDR1 SSHAT and CDR2 FNYEAQ (reference sequence). V was clipped by 1 base and J by 4 bases, with 19 bases between them. This CDR3 has 17 residues. In nucleotides, the CDR3 is TGTGCCAGCAGCTTAGGACCCGGTGGGGGGGCCGGAGAGACCCAGTACTTC. This gives the protein CASSLGPGGGAGETQYF.

The chain employs TRBV28 and TRBJ2-7; TRBD1 matches at 7 bases. There are 14 residues in the CDR3. CDR1 MDHEN and CDR2 SYDVKM come from the germline V gene. The ends lost 7 bases at V and 5 bases at J; junction bases unmatched: 11. CDR3 residues: CASTLGGTANEQYF. The CDR3 DNA reads TGTGCCAGCACCTTGGGTGGGACAGCCAACGAGCAGTACTTC.

The chain recombines TRBV2 with TRBJ1-5; the D is unclear. Germline values: CDR1 SNHLY, CDR2 FYNNEI. With 4 bases removed from V and 3 bases from J, the gap between germline ends came to 10 bases. The CDR3 consists of 14 residues. This chain's CDR3 is CASSVGPLNQPQHF. CDR3 nucleotides: TGTGCCAGCAGTGTTGGACCGCTCAATCAGCCCCAGCATTTT.

The chain couples TRBV5-1 to TRBJ1-2, with a possible D match to TRBD1 (6 bases). From germline, CDR1 is SGHRS and CDR2 YFSETQ. CDR3 length: 15 amino acids. Trimming pared 4 bases from V and 5 bases from J, leaving 18 bases between. CDR3 loop: CASSPDSSVLYGYTF. The CDR3 DNA is TGCGCCAGCAGCCCGGACAGTTCGGTACTATATGGCTACACCTTC.

The V gene is TRBV21-1, the J gene TRBJ2-1; TRBD2, the table's D call, lacks a check against the DNA. TRBV21-1 is reported as a pseudogene. This CDR3 spans 16 amino acids. For the CDR3, the DNA is TGTGCCAGCAGCAAAGCACTGAGACTACCTCACAATGAGCAGTTCTTC. This encodes CASSKALRLPHNEQFF.

The gene calls are TRBV11-3 and TRBJ1-1; possible D gene TRBD1, 5 bases. This CDR3 comprises 17 residues. V lost 0 bases and J lost 1, with 15 bases in between. Per germline, CDR1 SGHNT and CDR2 YENEEA. The chain's CDR3 is CASSLDRGGTSNTEAFF. CDR3 coding DNA: TGTGCCAGCAGCTTAGACCGCGGGGGTACCTCGAACACTGAAGCTTTCTTT.

The V call is TRBV28, the J call TRBJ1-1; 11 nucleotides align to TRBD1. CDR3 length equals 13 residues. Germline V gives CDR1 MDHEN, CDR2 SYDVKM. V lost 2 bases to trimming and J lost 11 bases; unmatched junction nucleotides: 4. CDR3 sequence reads: CASSLGTGGSAFF. CDR3 in DNA: TGTGCCAGCAGTTTAGGGACAGGGGGATCGGCTTTCTTT.

The V and J genes are TRBV18 and TRBJ2-1; 10 bases fit TRBD2. Germline V gene sequence: CDR1 KGHSH, CDR2 LQKENI. The junction had 5 bases not matched to a gene; V was cut back by 0 bases and J by 9 bases. The CDR3 totals 15 residues. CDR3 protein: CASSPPLAGESEQFF. CDR3 nucleotides: TGTGCCAGCTCACCACCTCTAGCGGGAGAGAGTGAGCAGTTCTTC.

This clone has only a few counts. The genes are TRBV2 and TRBJ1-2, with unresolved D. This CDR3 is 13 amino acids long. V was cut by 3 bases and J by 2 bases, with 7 bases left in between. The germline V gene has CDR1 SNHLY and CDR2 FYNNEI. CDR3 protein: CASSDGPNYGYTF. CDR3 DNA sequence: TGTGCCAGCAGTGATGGTCCCAACTATGGCTACACCTTC.

The sample holds a few counts of this clone. The same CDR3 also results from other DNA sequences found in this sample. In DNA, the CDR3 is TGCAGCGTTAGGGGGACTAGCGGGCAATGGAGCTCCTACGAGCAGTACTTC. Encoded protein: CSVRGTSGQWSSYEQYF. The V and J genes are TRBV29-1 and TRBJ2-7; the match to TRBD2 covers 12 bases. V dropped 5 bases and J dropped 0; count of bases not matched to a gene: 11. CDR1 and CDR2 from the germline V gene are SQVTM and ANQGSEA. This CDR3 is built from 17 residues.

This chain links TRBV5-4 with TRBJ2-3; D gene uncertain. The CDR3 length is 13 residues. V was clipped by 2 bases and J by 1 base, with 5 bases between them. The germline gives CDR1 SGHNT, CDR2 YYREEE (reference sequence). The CDR3 nucleotides read TGTGCCAGCAGCTTCCTAGGCACAGATACGCAGTATTTT. Encoded protein: CASSFLGTDTQYF.

J is TRBJ1-2 and V is TRBV11-2; D remains unclear. V was pared by 2 bases and J by 2 bases, with 12 bases between. The CDR3 is 15 residues long. Germline CDR1 SGHAT, CDR2 FQNNGV. CDR3 loop: CASSLSVRGNYGYTF. CDR3 coding DNA: TGTGCCAGCAGCTTATCGGTCCGAGGAAACTATGGCTACACCTTC. The full variable domain, in which reference TRBV11-2 and TRBJ1-2 provide the parts outside the CDR3, is EAGVAQSPRYKIIEKRQSVAFWCNPISGHATLYWYQQILGQGPKLLIQFQNNGVVDDSQLPKDRFSAERLKGVDSTLKIQPAKLEDSAVYLCASSLSVRGNYGYTFGSGTRLTVV.

V and J are TRBV18 and TRBJ2-2; D possibly corresponds to TRBD1 (7 bases). V shed 3 bases and J shed 8 bases, with 16 bases lying between them. The CDR3 runs to 15 residues. Per germline, CDR1 KGHSH and CDR2 LQKENI. This CDR3 reads CASSPAGQRSGELFF. For the CDR3, the DNA is TGTGCCAGCTCACCCGCGGGACAGCGGAGTGGGGAGCTGTTTTTT.

The chain is built from TRBV28 and TRBJ2-7; no reliable D call. Deletions cut 3 bases from V and 0 bases from J, with 12 bases between. The CDR3 length is 15 residues. Germline CDR1 and CDR2: MDHEN and SYDVKM. The CDR3 nucleotides are TGTGCCAGCAGTTTTTCCTTCACCCGCTCCTACGAGCAGTACTTC. Its protein is CASSFSFTRSYEQYF.

The gene calls are TRBV13 and TRBJ2-7; D ambiguous. V was shortened by 5 bases and J by 1 base, with 12 bases between the two germline ends. The CDR3 runs to 14 residues. Germline assignment: CDR1 PRHDT and CDR2 FYEKMQ (reference sequence). In DNA form, the CDR3 reads TGTGCCAGCAGCAGCCGACAACGATCCTACGAGCAGTACTTC. As protein: CASSSRQRSYEQYF.